The entry below gives a single TCR beta chain sequence along with its context. The data stem from a study of PD-L1 blockade in urothelial cancer. Study background: Patients had undergone 0 to 3 prior chemotherapy regimens.

The CDR3 contains 14 residues. V gave up 7 bases and J gave up 2 bases, with 11 bases separating them. Per germline, CDR1 MNHNS and CDR2 SASEGT. Time point indicated: peripheral blood 6 weeks after treatment start. Each patient presented with locally advanced or metastatic urothelial carcinoma. Each individual provided 1 to 8 samples (taken pretreatment and on-treatment). The table came from immunoSEQ multiplex PCR; TCRdb's copy has only in-frame clones and leaves some out. The sample carries about 130,000 clones, about 83% recorded once. This TCR derives from a man aged 45-60 years with urothelial cancer. Here the sequenced sample was PBMCs, taken around atezolizumab (anti-PD-L1) treatment. V gene TRBV6-1 combines with J gene TRBJ2-2; no firm D call. The CDR3 DNA reads TGTGCCAGCATGGCCTACAGAAACACCGGGGAGCTGTTTTTT. Its protein is CASMAYRNTGELFF.